Below, 5 T cell receptor beta chains from the same sample are listed, as sequenced in a study of T cell repertoires in cytomegalovirus infection. TCRdb re-analysed the reads in MiXCR, keeping a single row per CDR3 protein. The sample records about 770,000 distinct CDR3 sequences, roughly 28% being singletons. No antigens are known for them. Source: cultured CD8+ T cells from PBMCs, taken from culture after CMV antigen stimulation. These receptors originate from a human donor in good health (CMV status not recorded). Some clones in this sample may be carry-over from other donors' samples.

The chain links TRBV6-5 to TRBJ2-1; TRBD1 might be the D (5 bases). The ends were cut back, 2 bases at V and 2 bases at J, with 10 bases in the middle. This CDR3 contains 15 residues. Germline V gives CDR1 MNHEY, CDR2 SVGAGI. The CDR3 reads CASSYGAPPYNEQFF. CDR3 DNA: TGTGCCAGCAGTTACGGGGCGCCCCCCTACAATGAGCAGTTCTTC.

The J gene is TRBJ1-2, the V gene TRBV9; TRBD1 matches 7 bases. Germline V lookup: CDR1 SGDLS, CDR2 YYNGEE. The CDR3 is made up of 14 amino acids. J was trimmed by 4 bases and V by 2 bases; bases with no gene match: 5. Written as DNA, the CDR3 is TGTGCCAGCAGCGTGGGACAGTCAATCTATGGCTACACCTTC. Protein product: CASSVGQSIYGYTF.

This chain connects TRBV10-1 to TRBJ2-1; D call uncertain. V lost 1 base to trimming and J lost 6 bases, with 7 bases between them. The germline gives CDR1 WNHNN, CDR2 SYGVQD (reference sequence). This CDR3 has 13 amino acids. CDR3 in DNA: TGCGCCAGCAGTGAGTATGTAGTCAATGAGCAGTTCTTC. It yields the protein CASSEYVVNEQFF.

CDR3 bases: TGCGCCAGCAGCCAAGTTAACGGAGATACGCAGTATTTT. Protein: CASSQVNGDTQYF. The chain combines TRBV4-1 with TRBJ2-3; D remains unclear. CDR1 and CDR2 from the germline V gene are MGHRA and YSYEKL. V was cut by 1 base and J by 5 bases, with 7 bases left in between. This CDR3 spans 13 amino acids.

This clonotype was counted between two and nine times. The chain combines TRBV11-2 with TRBJ1-5; unclear D gene. The CDR3 has 15 residues. V was trimmed by 3 bases and J by 3 bases, leaving 12 bases between them. Germline CDR1 reads SGHAT; CDR2 reads FQNNGV. The CDR3 nucleotides read TGTGCCAGCAGCTTGACCGGACGGGACAATCAGCCCCAGCATTTT. It is translated as CASSLTGRDNQPQHF.